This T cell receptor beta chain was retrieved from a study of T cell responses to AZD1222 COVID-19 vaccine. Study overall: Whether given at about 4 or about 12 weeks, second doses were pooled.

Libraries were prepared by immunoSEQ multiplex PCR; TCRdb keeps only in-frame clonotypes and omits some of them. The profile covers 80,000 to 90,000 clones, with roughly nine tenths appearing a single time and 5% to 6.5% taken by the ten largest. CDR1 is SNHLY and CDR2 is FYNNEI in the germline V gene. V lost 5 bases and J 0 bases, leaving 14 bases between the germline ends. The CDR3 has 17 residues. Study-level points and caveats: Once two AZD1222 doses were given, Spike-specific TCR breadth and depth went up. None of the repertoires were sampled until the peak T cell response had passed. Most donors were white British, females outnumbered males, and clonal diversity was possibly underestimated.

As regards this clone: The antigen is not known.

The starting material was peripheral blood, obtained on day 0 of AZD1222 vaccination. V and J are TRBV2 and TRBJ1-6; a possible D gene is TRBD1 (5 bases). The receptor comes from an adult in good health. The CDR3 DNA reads TGTGCCAGCAGTAAGCGGGGACGACGCTCCTATAATTCACCCCTCCACTTT. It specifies CASSKRGRRSYNSPLHF. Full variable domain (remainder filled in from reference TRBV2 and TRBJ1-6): EPEVTQTPSHQVTQMGQEVILRCVPISNHLYFYWYRQILGQKVEFLVSFYNNEISEKSEIFDDQFSVERPDGSNFTLKIRSTKLEDSAMYFCASSKRGRRSYNSPLHFGNGTRLTVT.